This is a list of T cell receptor beta chains from one sample in a study of blood T cell repertoires in COVID-19. The assay was immunoSEQ multiplex PCR, and TCRdb's table has in-frame clones only and misses some. The sample contains 62,000 or so clones, 78% of which appear only once. Sequencing was performed on peripheral blood. These receptors came from a man between 60 and 75 years old with COVID-19, enrolled during active disease. Each CDR3 is given with its conserved first and last residue. D genes are given only for firm matches. Where a row states a size, it is once, few, many or the class of an expanded clone; other rows omit it.

D	length	V	size	J	DNA	CDR3
.	13	TRBV14	.	TRBJ1-1	TGTGCCAGCAGCCAAGAGTACAGGTCTGGAGCTTTCTTT	CASSQEYRSGAFF
.	19	TRBV6-4	.	TRBJ1-5	TGTGCCAGCAGTGCCCCAAATACTAGCGGCAGTATGTGCCATCAGCCCCAGCATTTT	CASSAPNTSGSMCHQPQHF
TRBD1	14	TRBV5-4	.	TRBJ2-4	TGTGCCAGCACCAAACAGGGGACGTTAAACATTCAGTACTTC	CASTKQGTLNIQYF
TRBD1	15	TRBV11-3	.	TRBJ2-2	TGTGCCAGCAGCAAGGACAGGGGGCGTACCGGGGAGCTGTTTTTT	CASSKDRGRTGELFF
.	14	TRBV3-1/TRBV3-2	.	TRBJ2-3	TGTGCCAGCAGCCAGTCGGAGACCCAAGATACGCAGTATTTT	CASSQSETQDTQYF
.	12	TRBV19	.	TRBJ2-7	TGTGCCAGTAGTATCCTGACAGGCGAGCAGTACTTC	CASSILTGEQYF
.	11	TRBV3-1/TRBV3-2	.	TRBJ2-5	TGTGCCAGCAGGGGGAGAGAGACCCAGTACTTC	CASRGRETQYF
.	14	TRBV10-1	.	TRBJ2-3	TGCGCCAGCAGTGAGTCCGGGGTCAGGGATACGCAGTATTTT	CASSESGVRDTQYF
TRBD2	14	TRBV19	.	TRBJ2-5	TGTGCCAGTAGTCCTGCGGGAGTATTAGAGACCCAGTACTTC	CASSPAGVLETQYF
.	13	TRBV5-1	.	TRBJ2-5	TGCGCCAGCAGCAGGACCAGGGAAGAGACCCAGTACTTC	CASSRTREETQYF
TRBD1	14	TRBV5-1	.	TRBJ1-4	TGCGCCAGCAGCGCGGGACAGACTGGTGAAAAACTGTTTTTT	CASSAGQTGEKLFF
.	14	TRBV6-6	once	TRBJ1-6	TGTGCCACCACTTTATCCGGGGAAAATTCACCCCTCCACTTT	CATTLSGENSPLHF
.	13	TRBV7-9	.	TRBJ2-3	TGTGCCAGCAGCTTACGAGGGTCAGATACGCAGTATTTT	CASSLRGSDTQYF
TRBD1	15	TRBV7-9	.	TRBJ1-6	TGTGCCAGCAGCCGCGGACAGGGGGAATATTCACCCCTCCACTTT	CASSRGQGEYSPLHF
.	15	TRBV5-1	.	TRBJ2-3	TGCGCCAGCAGCTTGAAGGGGGAATACACAGATACGCAGTATTTT	CASSLKGEYTDTQYF
.	12	TRBV10-3	.	TRBJ2-7	TGTGCCTCGGCGGGACGGATCTACGAGCAGTACTTC	CASAGRIYEQYF
.	12	TRBV30	.	TRBJ2-5	TGTGCCTGGTCCCGGGGATTGGAGACCCAGTACTTC	CAWSRGLETQYF
TRBD1	13	TRBV28	.	TRBJ2-7	TGTGCCAGCAGCTTACAGGGGCGCCACGAGCAGTACTTC	CASSLQGRHEQYF
.	14	TRBV28	.	TRBJ2-3	TGTGCCAGCAGTTTTGCAGGGTTCACAGATACGCAGTATTTT	CASSFAGFTDTQYF
.	12	TRBV24-1	.	TRBJ2-1	TGTGCCACCAGTGTGTCTACGAATGAGCAGTTCTTC	CATSVSTNEQFF
.	14	TRBV7-2	.	TRBJ1-5	TGTGCCAGCAGCCGCAACAGGGACAATCAGCCCCAGCATTTT	CASSRNRDNQPQHF
.	15	TRBV7-7	.	TRBJ2-5	TGTGCCAGCAGCTTAGCTAGCGGAACCCAAGAGACCCAGTACTTC	CASSLASGTQETQYF
TRBD1	15	TRBV5-4	.	TRBJ1-6	TGTGCCAGCAGCCGGTGGGACAGGGTCAGTTCACCCCTCCACTTT	CASSRWDRVSSPLHF
.	12	TRBV24-1	once	TRBJ2-1	TGTGCCACCAGTGACCAAAACAGGGAGCAGTTCTTC	CATSDQNREQFF
.	11	TRBV3-1/TRBV3-2	once	TRBJ2-5	TGTGCCAGCAGCCAACGGGAGACCCAGTACTTC	CASSQRETQYF
.	15	TRBV5-4	few	TRBJ2-2	TGTGCCAGCAGCCCCGACCAGGGGACCACCGGGGAGCTGTTTTTT	CASSPDQGTTGELFF
.	15	TRBV19	.	TRBJ2-2	TGTGCCAGTAGTTCTAGAGGTACTGGGACCGGGGAGCTGTTTTTT	CASSSRGTGTGELFF
.	14	TRBV9	.	TRBJ1-1	TGTGCCAGCAGCGCCGCGGGGGGCGGCAGGAGGGCTTTCTTT	CASSAAGGGRRAFF
TRBD2	16	TRBV5-4	.	TRBJ2-2	TGTGCCAGCAGCAGACTAGCGGGAGGGATCACCGGGGAGCTGTTTTTT	CASSRLAGGITGELFF
.	17	TRBV11-3	.	TRBJ2-2	TGTGCCAGCAGCTCCCCGTTTACGGAGCTGGGCACCGGGGAGCTGTTTTTT	CASSSPFTELGTGELFF
TRBD1	15	TRBV5-1	.	TRBJ1-5	TGCGCCAGCAGCCTGGGACAGCTGAGCAATCAGCCCCAGCATTTT	CASSLGQLSNQPQHF
TRBD1	13	TRBV18	.	TRBJ1-1	TGTGCCAGCAAGTCGGGGACAGGGCATGAAGCTTTCTTT	CASKSGTGHEAFF
.	14	TRBV3-1/TRBV3-2	.	TRBJ1-6	TGTGCCAGCAGCCCCGACTACAACCCATCACCCCTCCACTTT	CASSPDYNPSPLHF
.	13	TRBV6-1	.	TRBJ2-2	TGTGCCAGCAGTGAAGCTCGGACCGGGGAGCTGTTTTTT	CASSEARTGELFF
TRBD2	17	TRBV5-5	.	TRBJ2-7	TGTGCCAGCAGCCGCCGACTAGCGGGGGGGCAGTTCTACGAGCAGTACTTC	CASSRRLAGGQFYEQYF
.	13	TRBV14	.	TRBJ2-3	TGTGCCAGCAGCCAAGAAAGTGGGAGGACGCAGTATTTT	CASSQESGRTQYF
TRBD1	15	TRBV12-5	few	TRBJ2-2	TGTGCTAGTGCCCTGACCGGGACAGGGCACGGGGAGCTGTTTTTT	CASALTGTGHGELFF
.	13	TRBV6-4	.	TRBJ1-5	TGTGCCAGCAGTGCTGACAGAAATCAGCCCCAGCATTTT	CASSADRNQPQHF
TRBD1	13	TRBV5-1	.	TRBJ1-4	TGCGCCAGCCGGACAGGGGCCGGTGAAAAACTGTTTTTT	CASRTGAGEKLFF
.	13	TRBV6-5	.	TRBJ1-1	TGTGCCAGCAGTTCGGACAGGAACACTGAAGCTTTCTTT	CASSSDRNTEAFF
.	13	TRBV18	.	TRBJ2-5	TGTGCCAGCTCACCACCGAGTACAGAGACCCAGTACTTC	CASSPPSTETQYF
TRBD1	13	TRBV6-5	.	TRBJ2-7	TGTGCCAGCACATGGACAGGACTCTACGAGCAGTACTTC	CASTWTGLYEQYF
.	15	TRBV28	.	TRBJ1-1	TGTGCCAGCAGTTTGCCTCGGGGGATGAACACTGAAGCTTTCTTT	CASSLPRGMNTEAFF
.	14	TRBV7-9	few	TRBJ1-2	TGTGCCAGCAGTCTAGGGCGGGAGGTTGATGGCTACACCTTC	CASSLGREVDGYTF
.	15	TRBV6-5	.	TRBJ2-1	TGTGCCAGCAGTTACTCCGCTAGCTCCTACAATGAGCAGTTCTTC	CASSYSASSYNEQFF
TRBD2	16	TRBV4-1	.	TRBJ2-1	TGCGCCAGCAGCCAAGTGCGACTAGCGGTCTACAATGAGCAGTTCTTC	CASSQVRLAVYNEQFF
.	17	TRBV9	.	TRBJ2-1	TGTGCCAGCAGCCCCGGGGGTAGCTGGGGGACGGACAATGAGCAGTTCTTC	CASSPGGSWGTDNEQFF
.	15	TRBV18	.	TRBJ2-7	TGTGCCAGCTCACCAGAGTTTTCCAAAATCTACGAGCAGTACTTC	CASSPEFSKIYEQYF
.	16	TRBV25-1	.	TRBJ2-1	TGTGCCAGCAGTGAGTTGAGTAGCGGAGTTTACAATGAGCAGTTCTTC	CASSELSSGVYNEQFF
.	13	TRBV2	.	TRBJ1-4	TGTGCCAGCTCCCCTGACAGGAATGAAAAACTGTTTTTT	CASSPDRNEKLFF
TRBD1	15	TRBV3-1/TRBV3-2	.	TRBJ1-6	TGTGCCAGCAGCGCGCGACAGGGGGCCGCTTCACCCCTCCACTTT	CASSARQGAASPLHF
.	13	TRBV7-2	.	TRBJ1-2	TGTGCCAGCAGCCAAACAGGAAACTATGGCTACACCTTC	CASSQTGNYGYTF
.	13	TRBV2	.	TRBJ1-6	TGTGCCAGCCGACTCGAGGGCGGTTCACCCCTCCACTTT	CASRLEGGSPLHF